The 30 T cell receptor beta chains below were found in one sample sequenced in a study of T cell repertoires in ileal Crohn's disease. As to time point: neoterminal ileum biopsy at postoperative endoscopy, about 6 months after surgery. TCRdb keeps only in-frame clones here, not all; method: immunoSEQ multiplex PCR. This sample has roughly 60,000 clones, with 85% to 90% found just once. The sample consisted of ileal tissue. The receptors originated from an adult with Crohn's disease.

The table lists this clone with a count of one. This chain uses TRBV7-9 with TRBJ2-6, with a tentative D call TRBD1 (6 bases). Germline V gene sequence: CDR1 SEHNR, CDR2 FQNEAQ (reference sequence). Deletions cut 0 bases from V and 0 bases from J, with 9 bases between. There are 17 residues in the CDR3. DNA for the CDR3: TGTGCCAGCAGCTTAGCCGGGACAATCTCTGGGGCCAACGTCCTGACTTTC. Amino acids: CASSLAGTISGANVLTF.

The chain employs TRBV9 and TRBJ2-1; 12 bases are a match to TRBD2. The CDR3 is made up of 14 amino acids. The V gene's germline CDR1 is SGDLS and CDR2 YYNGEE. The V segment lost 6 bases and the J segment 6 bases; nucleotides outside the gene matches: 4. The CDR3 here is CASTGLAGLNEQFF. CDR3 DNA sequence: TGTGCCAGCACCGGACTAGCGGGGCTCAATGAGCAGTTCTTC.

In DNA form, the CDR3 reads TGCGCCAGCAGCCCCCACCCACAGACTAGCGGGAGCCAATTGGGCTACGAGCAGTACTTC. Translated, it gives CASSPHPQTSGSQLGYEQYF. V usage is TRBV4-3 and J usage is TRBJ2-7, with 12 positions matching TRBD2. The CDR3 length is 20 residues. Germline CDR1 reads LGHNA; CDR2 reads YSLEER. J was trimmed by 3 bases and V by 4 bases; bases with no gene match: 19.

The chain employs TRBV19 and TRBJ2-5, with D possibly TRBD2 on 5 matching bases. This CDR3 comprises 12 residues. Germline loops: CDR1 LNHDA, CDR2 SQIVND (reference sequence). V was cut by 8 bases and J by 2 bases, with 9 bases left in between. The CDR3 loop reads CASGESQETQYF. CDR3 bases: TGTGCCAGTGGGGAGTCGCAAGAGACCCAGTACTTC.

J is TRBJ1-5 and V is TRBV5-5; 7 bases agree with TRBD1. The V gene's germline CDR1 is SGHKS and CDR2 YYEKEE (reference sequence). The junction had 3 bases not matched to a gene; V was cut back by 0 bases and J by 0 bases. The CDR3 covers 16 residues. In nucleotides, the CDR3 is TGTGCCAGCAGCTTGGGCGGGACAGATAGCAATCAGCCCCAGCATTTT. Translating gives CASSLGGTDSNQPQHF.

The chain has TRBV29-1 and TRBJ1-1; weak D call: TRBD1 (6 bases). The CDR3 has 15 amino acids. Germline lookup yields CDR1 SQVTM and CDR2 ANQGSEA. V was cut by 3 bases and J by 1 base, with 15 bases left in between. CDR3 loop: CSVDYGGGRNTEAFF. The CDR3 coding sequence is TGCAGCGTTGACTACGGCGGGGGCAGGAACACTGAAGCTTTCTTT.

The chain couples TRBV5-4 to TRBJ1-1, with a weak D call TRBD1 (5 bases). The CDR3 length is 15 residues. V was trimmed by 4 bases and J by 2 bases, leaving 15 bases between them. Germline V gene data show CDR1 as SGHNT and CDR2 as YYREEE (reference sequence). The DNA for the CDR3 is TGTGCCAGCAGCAACCCTGGGGCGGTTAACACTGAAGCTTTCTTT. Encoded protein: CASSNPGAVNTEAFF.

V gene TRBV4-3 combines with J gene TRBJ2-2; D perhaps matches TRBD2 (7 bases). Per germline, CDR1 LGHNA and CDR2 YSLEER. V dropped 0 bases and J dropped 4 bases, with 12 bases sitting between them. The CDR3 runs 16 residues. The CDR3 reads CASSQDWGGGTGELFF. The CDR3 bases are TGCGCCAGCAGCCAAGACTGGGGGGGCGGCACCGGGGAGCTGTTTTTT.

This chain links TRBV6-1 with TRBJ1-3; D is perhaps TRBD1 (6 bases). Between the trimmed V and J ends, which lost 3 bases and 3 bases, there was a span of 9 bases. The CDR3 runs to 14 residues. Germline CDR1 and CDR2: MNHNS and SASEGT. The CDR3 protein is CASSDRGFGNTIYF. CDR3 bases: TGTGCCAGCAGTGACAGGGGATTTGGAAACACCATATATTTT.

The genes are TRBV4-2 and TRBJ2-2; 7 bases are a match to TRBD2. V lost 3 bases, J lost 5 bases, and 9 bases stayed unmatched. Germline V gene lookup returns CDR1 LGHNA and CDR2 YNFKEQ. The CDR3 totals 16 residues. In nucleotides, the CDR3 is TGTGCCAGCAGCCAGGAGGGGACTAAGGGGACCGGGGAGCTGTTTTTT. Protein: CASSQEGTKGTGELFF.

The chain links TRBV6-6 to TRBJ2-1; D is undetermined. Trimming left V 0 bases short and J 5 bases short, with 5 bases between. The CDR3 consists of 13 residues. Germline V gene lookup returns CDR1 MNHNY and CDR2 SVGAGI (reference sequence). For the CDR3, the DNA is TGTGCCAGCAGTTACTCACGGGACAATGAGCAGTTCTTC. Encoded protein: CASSYSRDNEQFF.

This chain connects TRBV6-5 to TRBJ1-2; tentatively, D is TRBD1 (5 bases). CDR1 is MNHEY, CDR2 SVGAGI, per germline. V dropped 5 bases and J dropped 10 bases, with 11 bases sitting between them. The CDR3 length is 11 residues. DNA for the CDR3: TGTGCCAGCAGTCAAGGACAAGTCTACACCTTC. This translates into CASSQGQVYTF.

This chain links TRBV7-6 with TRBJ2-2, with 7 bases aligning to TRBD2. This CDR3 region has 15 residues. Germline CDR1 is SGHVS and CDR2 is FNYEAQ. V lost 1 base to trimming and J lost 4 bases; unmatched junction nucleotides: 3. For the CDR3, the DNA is TGTGCCAGCAGCTTAGGAAGCGGGATCACCGGGGAGCTGTTTTTT. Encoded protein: CASSLGSGITGELFF.

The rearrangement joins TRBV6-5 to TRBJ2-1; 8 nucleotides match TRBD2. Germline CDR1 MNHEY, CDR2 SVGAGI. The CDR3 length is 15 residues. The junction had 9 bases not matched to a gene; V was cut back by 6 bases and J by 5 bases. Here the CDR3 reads CASSRSGRSDNEQFF. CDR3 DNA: TGTGCCAGCAGCCGCAGCGGGAGATCAGACAATGAGCAGTTCTTC.

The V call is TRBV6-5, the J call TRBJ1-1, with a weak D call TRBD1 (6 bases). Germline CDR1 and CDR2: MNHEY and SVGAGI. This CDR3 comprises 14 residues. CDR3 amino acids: CAPTGTEMNTEAFF. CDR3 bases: TGTGCACCCACAGGGACCGAAATGAACACTGAAGCTTTCTTT.

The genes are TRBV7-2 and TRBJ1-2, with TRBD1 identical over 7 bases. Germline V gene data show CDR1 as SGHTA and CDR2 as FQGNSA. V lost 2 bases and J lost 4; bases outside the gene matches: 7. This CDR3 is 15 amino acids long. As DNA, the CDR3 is TGTGCCAGCAGCTTAACTGGGGACAGCTTCTATGGCTACACCTTC. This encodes CASSLTGDSFYGYTF.

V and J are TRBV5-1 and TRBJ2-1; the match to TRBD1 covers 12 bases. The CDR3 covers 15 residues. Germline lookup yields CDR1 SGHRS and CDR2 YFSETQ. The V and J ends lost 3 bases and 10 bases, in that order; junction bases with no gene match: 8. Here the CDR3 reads CASSSGTGGWEEQFF. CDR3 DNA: TGCGCCAGCAGCTCCGGGACAGGGGGCTGGGAGGAGCAGTTCTTC.

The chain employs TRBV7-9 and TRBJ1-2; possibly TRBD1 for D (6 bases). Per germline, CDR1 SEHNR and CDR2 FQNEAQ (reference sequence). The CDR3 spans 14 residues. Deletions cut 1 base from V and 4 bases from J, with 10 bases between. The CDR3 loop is CASSLGRGLYGYTF. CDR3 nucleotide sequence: TGTGCCAGCAGCTTAGGGCGGGGGCTCTATGGCTACACCTTC.

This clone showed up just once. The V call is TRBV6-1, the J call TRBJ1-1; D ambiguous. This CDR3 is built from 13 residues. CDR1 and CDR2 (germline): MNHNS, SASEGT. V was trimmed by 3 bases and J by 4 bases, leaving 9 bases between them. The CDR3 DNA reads TGTGCCAGCAGTGACTCGGGTGGCACTGAAGCTTTCTTT. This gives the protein CASSDSGGTEAFF.

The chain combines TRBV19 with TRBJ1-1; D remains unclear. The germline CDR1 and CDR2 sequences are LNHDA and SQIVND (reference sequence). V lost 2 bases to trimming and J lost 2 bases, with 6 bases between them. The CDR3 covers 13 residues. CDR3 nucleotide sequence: TGTGCCAGTAGTATATGGCCCAACACTGAAGCTTTCTTT. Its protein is CASSIWPNTEAFF.

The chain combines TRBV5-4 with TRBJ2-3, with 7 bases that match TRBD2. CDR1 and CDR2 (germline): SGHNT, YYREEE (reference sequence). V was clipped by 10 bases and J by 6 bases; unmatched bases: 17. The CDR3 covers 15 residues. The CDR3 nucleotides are TGTGCCTCGGGAGGCGGGGCGGTGAGCAGTGATACGCAGTATTTT. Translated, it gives CASGGGAVSSDTQYF.

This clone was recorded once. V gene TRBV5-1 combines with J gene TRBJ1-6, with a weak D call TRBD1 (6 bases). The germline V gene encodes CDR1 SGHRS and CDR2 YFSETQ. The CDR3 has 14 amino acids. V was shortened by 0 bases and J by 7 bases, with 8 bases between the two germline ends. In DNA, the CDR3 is TGCGCCAGCAGCTTGGACAGGGAAAATTCACCCCTCCACTTT. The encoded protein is CASSLDRENSPLHF.

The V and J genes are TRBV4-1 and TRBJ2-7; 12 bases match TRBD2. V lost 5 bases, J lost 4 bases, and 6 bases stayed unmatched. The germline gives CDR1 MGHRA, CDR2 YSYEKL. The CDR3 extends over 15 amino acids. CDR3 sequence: CASSFGLAGSYEQYF. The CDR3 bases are TGCGCCAGCAGCTTCGGACTAGCGGGGTCATACGAGCAGTACTTC.

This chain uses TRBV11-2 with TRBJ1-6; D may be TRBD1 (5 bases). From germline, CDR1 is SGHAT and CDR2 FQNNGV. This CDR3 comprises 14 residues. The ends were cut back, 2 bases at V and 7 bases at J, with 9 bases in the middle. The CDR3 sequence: CASSLMRGNSPLHF. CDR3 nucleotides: TGTGCCAGCAGCTTAATGCGGGGGAATTCACCCCTCCACTTT.

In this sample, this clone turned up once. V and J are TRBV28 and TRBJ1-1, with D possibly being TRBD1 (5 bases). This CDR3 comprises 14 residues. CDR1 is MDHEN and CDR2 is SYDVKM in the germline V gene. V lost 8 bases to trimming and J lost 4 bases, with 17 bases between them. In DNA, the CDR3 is TGTGCCAGCTGGGGCAGATCAGCCGTCACTGAAGCTTTCTTT. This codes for CASWGRSAVTEAFF.

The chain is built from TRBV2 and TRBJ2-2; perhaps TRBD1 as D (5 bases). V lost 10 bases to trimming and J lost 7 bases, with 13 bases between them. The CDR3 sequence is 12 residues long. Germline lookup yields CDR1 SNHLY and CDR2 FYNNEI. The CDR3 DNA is TGTGCCACCTCAGGGTGGGGCGGGGAGCTGTTTTTT. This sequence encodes CATSGWGGELFF.

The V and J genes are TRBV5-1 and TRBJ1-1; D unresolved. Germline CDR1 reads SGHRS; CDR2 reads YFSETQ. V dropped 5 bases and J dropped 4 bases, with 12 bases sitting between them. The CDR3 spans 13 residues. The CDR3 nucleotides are TGCGCCAGCAGGCCCACGGGGAGCACTGAAGCTTTCTTT. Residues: CASRPTGSTEAFF.

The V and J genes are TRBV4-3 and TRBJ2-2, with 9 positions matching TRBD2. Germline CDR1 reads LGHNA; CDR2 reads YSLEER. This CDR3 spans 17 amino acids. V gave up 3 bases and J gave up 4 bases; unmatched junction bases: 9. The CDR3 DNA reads TGCGCCAGCAGCCAGGAGGTAGCGGGAGTTGGCACCGGGGAGCTGTTTTTT. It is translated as CASSQEVAGVGTGELFF.

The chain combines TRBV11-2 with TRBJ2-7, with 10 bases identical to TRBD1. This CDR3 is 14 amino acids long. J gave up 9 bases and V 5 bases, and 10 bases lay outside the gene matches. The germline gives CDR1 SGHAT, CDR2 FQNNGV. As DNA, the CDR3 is TGTGCCAGCAGCGAGATTTCCGGGACAGGGGCGCAGTACGTC. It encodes CASSEISGTGAQYV.

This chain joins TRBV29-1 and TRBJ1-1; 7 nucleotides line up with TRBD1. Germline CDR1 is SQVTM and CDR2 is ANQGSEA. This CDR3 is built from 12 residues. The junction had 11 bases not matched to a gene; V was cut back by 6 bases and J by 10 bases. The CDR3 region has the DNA TGCAGCGTAAAAAGACAGGGAGTAAGAGCTTTCTTT. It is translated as CSVKRQGVRAFF.